This T cell receptor beta chain was sequenced for a study of OX40 agonist ivuxolimab in advanced cancers. Broadly, across the study: Ivuxolimab was a fully human IgG2 agonistic monoclonal antibody targeting the costimulatory receptor OX40 (CD134). Intravenous ivuxolimab was administered to patients every 2 weeks at six dose levels: 0.01, 0.1, 0.3, 1.5, 3 and 10 mg/kg. Of the roughly 50 dose-escalation patients, hepatocellular carcinoma was present in some 19, melanoma in around 15, renal cell carcinoma in 9 and head and neck cancer in 9. In the dose-escalation cohort, 82.7% of patients were male, and the mean age was approximately 55 years, with a range of roughly 20 to 79. Patients were allowed to have had prior anti-PD-1, anti-PD-L1 or anti-CTLA-4 therapy, and 30% to 40% of the dose-escalation patients had been treated with checkpoint inhibitors. Partial responses occurred in three dose-escalation patients, of whom one had hepatocellular carcinoma and two had cutaneous melanoma. Peripheral TCRbeta sequencing was intended to test whether TCR sequence diversity was altered and clonal T-cell expansion was caused by ivuxolimab. The paper reports the monotherapy dose-escalation portion (N of about 52 patients) of the phase I ivuxolimab trial. Overall results and qualifications from the work: In partial responders in the 0.1-3.0 mg/kg groups, normalized peripheral clonal expansion was found to be among the lowest, especially among CD8+ T cells. Low levels of normalized T-cell clonal expansion were also shown by some nonresponding patients. After ivuxolimab, CD8+ T cells had more expanded clones than CD4+ T cells on average. At doses of 0.1 to 3.0 mg/kg, clonal expansion of both CD4+ and CD8+ blood T cells was observed from baseline to week 6. The antigen specificity of the clonally expanded peripheral T cells was not determined.

To sequence the TCRbeta CDR3 region, genomic DNA was isolated from the sorted cells. The immunoSEQ Assay was used for sequencing of TCRbeta CDR3 regions. TCRdb re-hosts the immuneACCESS table, in-frame sequences only. Its copies lack some clones; in the studies checked, an unresolved V gene accounts for under half of them, and the cause for the rest is not known. The sample table contains under 55,000 clones; only one count was recorded for roughly 84% of them. The top ten clones comprise approximately 16% of the sample. Remarks on this clone: The target of this receptor is not known. Qualities for individual bases were not recorded, and no much larger clone is one base off.

The trial excluded patients who had a history of autoimmune disease or who were on systemic immunosuppression. Peripheral blood for TCR sequencing was collected from all dose cohorts at baseline, on cycle 4 day 1, and on cycle 7 day 1. The samples were taken from a phase I, first-in-human, multicenter, open-label dose-escalation trial of ivuxolimab. Adults with locally advanced or metastatic melanoma, renal cell carcinoma, hepatocellular carcinoma or head and neck squamous cell carcinoma were enrolled in the trial. Before TCR sequencing, CD4+ T cells and CD8+ T cells were sorted from peripheral blood as separate populations. The receptor was derived from an adult with an advanced solid tumor such as melanoma, head and neck, liver or kidney cancer. Here the sequenced sample was CD4+ or CD8+ T cells sorted from blood, taken in a trial of the OX40 agonist ivuxolimab.

In nucleotide form, the sequence is TGTGCCAGCAGCTTGGGGGCTGGGAACACCGGGGAGCTGTTTTTT. Its protein is CASSLGAGNTGELFF. The chain links TRBV7-6 with TRBJ2-2, and the D gene may be TRBD1, 6 bases matching. V was cut back by 3 bases and J by 1 base, leaving a gap of 9 bases between them. The CDR3 measures 15 amino acids from cysteine to phenylalanine. The entry retains the CDR3 DNA only, 45 bases that are in frame from base 1. In the germline V gene, CDR1 corresponds to SGHVS and CDR2 to FNYEAQ.